Detailed here is one T cell receptor beta chain. Antigen specificity is unknown. J was trimmed by 2 bases and V by 5 bases; bases with no gene match: 9. Germline CDR1 reads MNHNS; CDR2 reads SASEGT. The CDR3 is made up of 15 amino acids. These data come from a study of cytomegalovirus exposure and HLA in healthy donors. Study findings and constraints: Presence/absence analyses took donor sequencing depth as roughly uniform. The only immune exposure information that was available was CMV serostatus. Most CMV-associated TCR beta chains were later found to appear HLA-restricted.

A multiplex PCR was run with 60 Vbeta primers and 13 Jbeta primers. This table comes from immunoSEQ multiplex PCR, and its TCRdb copy is limited to in-frame clones, with some not included. The profile covers about 89,000 clones, with around four fifths appearing a single time and about 9.5% taken by the ten largest. This receptor was obtained from a man aged 25 to 40 in good health and CMV-seropositive. The sequenced material came from PBMCs. This chain joins TRBV6-1 and TRBJ2-7; 7 nucleotides align to TRBD1. CDR3 amino acids: CASSSSTTGPYEQYF. Here the CDR3 DNA reads TGTGCCAGCAGTTCGAGCACGACAGGGCCCTACGAGCAGTACTTC.